This TCR beta chain was sequenced for a study of post-analysis software for immune sequencing data. The overall study: Several disease courses (relapsing-remitting, secondary progressive and progressive-relapsing) of multiple sclerosis were included.

V lost 0 bases and J lost 11; bases outside the gene matches: 13. The CDR3 spans 16 residues. Germline-derived CDR1 and CDR2 are MGHRA and YSYEKL. The study's findings and limits: Roughly five TRBV segments appeared more often in patients than in controls, and TRBV5-6, TRBV5-1 and TRBV20-1 were among these. Samples sharing a preparation batch grouped tightly together when assessed by F measure. Normalized Chao1 diversity in multiple sclerosis patients fell significantly below that of controls.

Unique molecular identifiers were built into the TCR beta cDNA libraries. Some 500,000 cDNA molecules were obtained per 1 to 10 million input T cells. Each CDR3 protein gets one entry after TCRdb re-called the PCR reads with MiXCR. The sample carries around 400,000 distinct CDR3 sequences, 35% to 45% recorded once. This clonotype occurred a few times. Its antigen is still unknown. The chain links TRBV4-1 to TRBJ2-5; 9 bases are a match to TRBD2. Sample: blood. The receptor's source is a girl aged 2-15 years with multiple sclerosis. DNA of the CDR3: TGCGCCAGCAGCCAAGAGTCGCGGGGGGGCCTCTTCAAGCAGTACTTC. As protein: CASSQESRGGLFKQYF.